Shown below are 5 T cell receptor beta chains from a single sample sequenced in a study of T-cell reconstitution after alpha-beta-depleted transplantation in children. Unique molecular identifiers were used to barcode this TCRbeta library. MiXCR was run by TCRdb on the PCR reads, yielding one entry per CDR3 protein. The data contain a few hundred thousand distinct CDR3 sequences, 10% to 15% of them singletons. The sequencing here drew on PBMCs, mostly from graft donor cells, taken 360 days after TCRalphabeta/CD19-depleted stem cell transplant. The receptors derive from a male patient aged 10-17 years who had a stem cell transplant for acute myeloid leukemia, so the T cells may come from the graft donor.

The V call is TRBV5-1, the J call TRBJ2-6; 8 nucleotides agree with TRBD2. CDR3 length: 19 residues. Germline-derived CDR1 and CDR2 are SGHRS and YFSETQ. Trimming removed 3 bases from V and 0 bases from J; junction bases left unmatched: 11. The DNA of the CDR3 is TGCGCCAGCAGCTCTTACATAGCGGGAAGTGGCTCTGGGGCCAACGTCCTGACTTTC. Translation: CASSSYIAGSGSGANVLTF.

CDR3 DNA sequence: TGTGCCAGCAGTTTTCTACAATGGTTTGAGGCTGAAGCTTTCTTT. Its translation: CASSFLQWFEAEAFF. The rearrangement joins TRBV12-3 or TRBV12-4 to TRBJ1-1; D is unresolved. With 3 bases removed from V and 6 bases from J, the gap between germline ends came to 17 bases. This CDR3 comprises 15 residues.

In its sample, this clonotype was seen many times. The chain joins TRBV20-1 to TRBJ2-7, with unresolved D. The CDR3 consists of 16 residues. With 1 base removed from V and 5 bases from J, the gap between germline ends came to 21 bases. Germline values: CDR1 DFQATT, CDR2 SNEGSKA (reference sequence). The CDR3 is CSARADFTYFRNEQYF. The CDR3 bases are TGCAGTGCTAGAGCAGACTTTACGTATTTCCGGAACGAGCAGTACTTC.

This chain links TRBV4-2 with TRBJ2-3; D is unresolved. V lost 4 bases and J 2 bases, leaving 16 bases between the germline ends. Per the germline V gene, CDR1 is LGHNA and CDR2 is YNFKEQ. The CDR3 consists of 16 residues. The CDR3 DNA reads TGTGCCAGCAGCCGGATTCTCGGATTGGCCACAGATACGCAGTATTTT. Its protein product is CASSRILGLATDTQYF.

The chain recombines TRBV5-1 with TRBJ2-4; 9 bases line up with TRBD1. CDR1 SGHRS and CDR2 YFSETQ come from the germline V gene. The CDR3 sequence is 13 residues long. After removal of 4 bases from V and 10 bases from J, the junction contained 6 bases not matched to a gene. In DNA, the CDR3 is TGCGCCAGCAGCACCCGGGACAGGGAGATTCAGTACTTC. Its protein is CASSTRDREIQYF.